The source of this T cell receptor (beta chain) is a study of breast tumors, draining lymph nodes, adjacent tissues. The study, taken as a whole, reports: Compared with lymph nodes, tumors were less diverse; compared with nontumor tissue, more. Data fit most tumor T cells coming from lymph node, expanding in tumor.

The CDR3 loop spans 20 amino acids. The V segment lost 6 bases and the J segment 1 base; nucleotides outside the gene matches: 19. Axillary draining lymph nodes of breast cancer patients supplied the node samples. On this clonotype: Its antigen is not identified.

Via MiXCR, TCRdb re-called the multiplex PCR reads, giving one row per CDR3 protein. The table includes some 140,000 distinct CDR3 sequences, 21% detected once. This receptor was identified in a female donor with breast cancer. Some clones in this sample may be carry-over from other donors' samples. The chain employs TRBV12-3 or TRBV12-4 and TRBJ2-4, with 9 bases aligning to TRBD2. Sequenced material: axillary lymph node tissue. The CDR3 reads CASSLGTAGGPWGAKNIQYF. The CDR3, as DNA: TGTGCCAGCAGCCTAGGTACTGCGGGAGGGCCGTGGGGGGCCAAAAACATTCAGTACTTC.